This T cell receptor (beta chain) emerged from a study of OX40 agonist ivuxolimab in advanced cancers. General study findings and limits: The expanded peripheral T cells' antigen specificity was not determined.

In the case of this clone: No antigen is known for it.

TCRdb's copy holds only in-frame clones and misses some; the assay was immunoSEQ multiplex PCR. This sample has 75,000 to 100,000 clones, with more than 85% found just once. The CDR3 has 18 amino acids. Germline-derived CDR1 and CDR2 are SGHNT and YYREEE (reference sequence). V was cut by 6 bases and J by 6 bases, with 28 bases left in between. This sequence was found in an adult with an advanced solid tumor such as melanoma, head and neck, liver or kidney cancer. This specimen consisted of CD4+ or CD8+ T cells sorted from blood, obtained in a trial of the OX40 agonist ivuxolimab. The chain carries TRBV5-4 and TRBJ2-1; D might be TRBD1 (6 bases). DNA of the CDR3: TGTGCCAGCACCCCACAGGGAATTGTACGTCCCCGCGGCAATGAGCAGTTCTTC. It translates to CASTPQGIVRPRGNEQFF.